This entry describes one T cell receptor beta chain. This sample stems from a study of blood T cell repertoires in COVID-19. Across the whole study: T cells, B-cell-depleted T cells, or PBMCs provided the cDNA or gDNA that served as material.

Repertoires were generated with immunoSEQ multiplex PCR, while TCRdb's copy carries only in-frame clones and drops some. The sample shows fewer than 250,000 clones, around 89% of them seen only once. J lost 2 bases, V lost 5 bases, and 6 bases had no gene match. The CDR3 has 16 residues. Per germline, CDR1 SGHAT and CDR2 FQNNGV. Source material: peripheral blood. V usage is TRBV11-2 and J usage is TRBJ2-5; TRBD2 aligns across 12 bases. The TCR originated in a man between 65 and 85 years old with acute or convalescent COVID-19. DNA for the CDR3: TGTGCCAGCAGCCCCGGGACTAGCGGGCGTCAAGAGACCCAGTACTTC. The encoded protein is CASSPGTSGRQETQYF. The full variable domain, with the rest looked up from reference TRBV11-2 and TRBJ2-5, is EAGVAQSPRYKIIEKRQSVAFWCNPISGHATLYWYQQILGQGPKLLIQFQNNGVVDDSQLPKDRFSAERLKGVDSTLKIQPAKLEDSAVYLCASSPGTSGRQETQYFGPGTRLLVL.